This T cell receptor (beta chain) was captured in a study of beta chain features in type 1 diabetes. This clone occurred a few times. The antigen remains unidentified. Overall study findings and caveats: Junctions at VDJ sites from type 1 diabetes patients had fewer insertions and more deletions.

The CDR3 is made up of 14 amino acids. V lost 2 bases and J 1 base, leaving 8 bases between the germline ends. Per germline, CDR1 SGHTA and CDR2 FQGTGA. What was sequenced were expressed TCRB transcripts, since all of the isolated RNA had been reverse transcribed. This table comes from immunoSEQ multiplex PCR, and its TCRdb copy is limited to in-frame clones, with some not included. The sample records around 300,000 clones, approximately 11% being singletons. Sequenced sample: naive CD4+ T cells from blood. This TCR was recovered from a woman aged 25 to 39 in good health. This chain joins TRBV7-3 and TRBJ1-1; the D is unclear. The CDR3 sequence is CASSLSSTNTEAFF. The DNA for the CDR3 is TGTGCCAGCAGCTTATCCTCTACGAACACTGAAGCTTTCTTT.